This paragraph reports one T cell receptor beta chain. Its antigen is as yet unknown. The CDR3 extends over 16 amino acids. V was clipped by 0 bases and J by 7 bases, with 16 bases between them. Germline loops: CDR1 SGHTA, CDR2 FQGTGA. These data come from a study of OX40 agonist ivuxolimab in advanced cancers. Study as a whole: Aged roughly 23 to 79 with a mean of 60 years, they were around 85% male. Notes on the study in general: Individuals who were partial responders at 0.1-3.0 mg/kg had clonal expansion that ranked among the lowest. Specificity for antigen went undetermined in the expanded peripheral T cells.

Only in-frame clones appear in the TCRdb table, and some are missing; sequencing was by immunoSEQ multiplex PCR. The table lists approximately 52,000 clones, 70% to 90% of them singletons. Sequenced here: CD4+ or CD8+ T cells sorted from blood, sampled in a trial of the OX40 agonist ivuxolimab. The sequence was collected from an adult with an advanced solid tumor such as melanoma, head and neck, liver or kidney cancer. The chain has TRBV7-3 and TRBJ2-1; D is possibly TRBD1 (5 bases). The CDR3, as DNA: TGTGCCAGCAGCTTAACGTACACTCAGGGCTGGAATGAGCAGTTCTTC. The encoded protein is CASSLTYTQGWNEQFF.